Presented here are 25 T cell receptor beta chains from one specimen sequenced in a study of Graves' ophthalmopathy and Graves' hyperthyroidism. RNA transcripts were the source from which TCR beta CDR3 regions were amplified. Following a first-round RT-PCR that used HTBI primers, a second-round multiplex PCR was carried out. MiXCR, applied by TCRdb to the multiplex PCR reads, yields one record per CDR3 protein. Here the sample spans 150,000 to 200,000 distinct CDR3 sequences, 30% to 45% being singletons. Material for sequencing was peripheral blood. Receptor source: a woman between 40 and 55 years old with Graves' ophthalmopathy.

This chain uses TRBV25-1 with TRBJ2-5; TRBD2 matches at 7 bases. This CDR3 has 18 amino acids. The junction had 15 bases not matched to a gene; V was cut back by 5 bases and J by 0 bases. Germline V lookup: CDR1 MGHDK, CDR2 SYGVNS. CDR3 region: CASSPPGEREGNQETQYF. The CDR3 coding sequence is TGTGCCAGCAGTCCCCCCGGGGAGCGGGAAGGAAACCAAGAGACCCAGTACTTC.

This clonotype showed up many times. The rearrangement links TRBV11-2 to TRBJ1-1; D is ambiguous. This CDR3 spans 15 amino acids. Germline CDR1 SGHAT, CDR2 FQNNGV. Trimming stripped 2 bases from V and 7 bases from J, with 17 bases between. CDR3 in DNA: TGTGCCAGCAGCTTATGGATCGACCCTTCTTATGAAGCTTTCTTT. Translating gives CASSLWIDPSYEAFF.

This clonotype was seen many times. V is TRBV10-3 and J is TRBJ1-2; D is perhaps TRBD1 (5 bases). The germline V gene encodes CDR1 ENHRY and CDR2 SYGVKD. The CDR3 has 15 amino acids. Trimming removed 10 bases at V and 1 base at J, with 19 bases between. CDR3 in amino acids: CATPEIDRINYGYTF. CDR3 bases: TGTGCCACCCCAGAGATAGACAGAATTAACTATGGCTACACCTTC.

The chain links TRBV12-3 or TRBV12-4 to TRBJ2-2; 9 bases fit TRBD2. Trimming at V came to 1 base and at J to 5 bases, leaving 2 bases not matched to a gene. The CDR3 totals 15 residues. The CDR3 region is CASSLGLAGTGELFF. The CDR3 bases are TGTGCCAGCAGTTTAGGGCTAGCGGGGACCGGGGAGCTGTTTTTT.

This clonotype came up many times. The V gene is TRBV7-6, the J gene TRBJ1-1, with D unresolved. Per the germline V gene, CDR1 is SGHVS and CDR2 is FNYEAQ. The CDR3 is 15 residues long. Trimming shortened V by 2 bases and J by 1 base, and 11 bases separated the two germline ends. CDR3 protein: CASSLSGIANTEAFF. CDR3 DNA sequence: TGTGCCAGCAGCTTATCCGGAATAGCGAACACTGAAGCTTTCTTT. The variable domain in full, with the rest retrieved from reference TRBV7-6 and TRBJ1-1, is GAGVSQSPRYKVTKRGQDVALRCDPISGHVSLYWYRQALGQGPEFLTYFNYEAQQDKSGLPNDRFSAERPEGSISTLTIQRTEQRDSAMYRCASSLSGIANTEAFFGQGTRLTVV.

The table lists this clonotype with many counts. The chain recombines TRBV12-5 with TRBJ1-5; D is perhaps TRBD1 (5 bases). The CDR3 totals 15 residues. Trimming took off 4 bases at V and 1 base at J, with 11 bases between the two ends. Germline CDR1 and CDR2: LGHNT and FRNRAP. The CDR3 reads CASGSDRGSNQPQHF. Written as DNA, the CDR3 is TGTGCTAGTGGTTCGGACCGGGGCAGCAATCAGCCCCAGCATTTT.

This clonotype has at least ten counts. The genes are TRBV7-9 and TRBJ1-2; no clear D. This CDR3 contains 11 residues. The germline V and J ends were trimmed by 5 bases and 8 bases, with 9 bases remaining between them. Germline V gene data show CDR1 as SEHNR and CDR2 as FQNEAQ (reference sequence). CDR3 sequence: CASSLGWGYTF. The CDR3 bases are TGTGCCAGCAGCCTCGGATGGGGCTACACCTTC.

The J gene is TRBJ2-4, the V gene TRBV6-2 or TRBV6-3; D is possibly TRBD1 or TRBD2 (5 bases each). Trimming cost V 0 bases and J 3 bases, with 12 bases left between them. This CDR3 is 16 amino acids long. Per the germline V gene, CDR1 is MNHEY and CDR2 is SVGEGT. Here the CDR3 reads CASSYSGTFGKNIQYF. CDR3 nucleotide sequence: TGTGCCAGCAGTTACTCGGGGACGTTCGGCAAAAACATTCAGTACTTC.

Comments on this clonotype: The junction departs from the called germline gene at one end, perhaps through a read error. The chain couples TRBV30 to TRBJ1-2; no clear D. Germline loops: CDR1 GTSNPN, CDR2 SVGIG (reference sequence). The CDR3 length is 14 residues. The CDR3 bases are TGTGGCTGGATAGGAGCCCGAGCTAACTATGGCTACACCTTC. As protein: CGWIGARANYGYTF.

In this sample, this clonotype turned up many times. J is TRBJ2-5 and V is TRBV15; either TRBD1 or TRBD2 may fit D (6 bases each). The V end lost 3 bases, the J end lost 3 bases, and 11 bases lay between the germline ends. CDR1 LNHNV and CDR2 YYDKDF come from the germline V gene (reference sequence). The CDR3 has 14 amino acids. The CDR3 here is CATSSRGLEETQYF. CDR3 coding DNA: TGTGCCACCAGCAGCCGGGGGCTCGAAGAGACCCAGTACTTC.

This chain connects TRBV6-5 to TRBJ1-1, with TRBD1 matching over 7 bases. V was pared by 4 bases and J by 7 bases, with 6 bases of the junction left unmatched. Germline CDR1 reads MNHEY; CDR2 reads SVGAGI. CDR3 length equals 13 residues. The CDR3 here is CASSSQGVGEAFF. CDR3 nucleotide sequence: TGTGCCAGCAGTTCTCAGGGGGTCGGTGAAGCTTTCTTT.

The V gene is TRBV12-3 or TRBV12-4, the J gene TRBJ1-5, with a possible D match to TRBD1 (5 bases). V gave up 3 bases and J gave up 6 bases, with 15 bases separating them. The CDR3 spans 15 residues. CDR3 nucleotides: TGTGCCAGCAGTTTTACAGGACCGGTAGGTCAGCCCCAGCATTTT. Protein: CASSFTGPVGQPQHF.

The chain links TRBV14 to TRBJ1-1; D is possibly TRBD1 (5 bases). This CDR3 has 17 amino acids. Trimming stripped 3 bases from V and 4 bases from J, with 21 bases between. Per germline, CDR1 SGHDN and CDR2 FVKESK. The CDR3 reads CASSHLFGAGSGTEAFF. CDR3 sequence (DNA): TGTGCCAGCAGCCACCTATTTGGGGCCGGGAGTGGCACTGAAGCTTTCTTT.

This clonotype came up many times. Its ends do not fully match the called genes, so a read error is possible. The V gene is TRBV11-2, the J gene TRBJ2-5, with 7 bases matching TRBD1. Germline CDR1 is SGHAT and CDR2 is FQNNGV. There are 12 residues in the CDR3. CDR3 region: CASSRDREIQYF. CDR3 coding DNA: TGTGCCAGCAGCCGGGACAGAGAGATCCAGTACTTC.

V is TRBV9 and J is TRBJ2-7, with D possibly matching TRBD2 (5 bases). The V gene's germline CDR1 is SGDLS and CDR2 YYNGEE. This CDR3 contains 13 residues. Deletions cut 3 bases from V and 7 bases from J, with 14 bases between. The CDR3 loop reads CASSGRLLGEQYF. The CDR3 DNA is TGTGCCAGCAGCGGGAGGCTGCTGGGGGAGCAGTACTTC.

This clonotype was recorded many times. The chain has TRBV13 and TRBJ2-2, with a possible D match to TRBD2 (5 bases). This CDR3 has 12 amino acids. Germline loops: CDR1 PRHDT, CDR2 FYEKMQ (reference sequence). Deletions cut 7 bases from V and 7 bases from J, with 10 bases between. DNA of the CDR3: TGTGCCAGCACACCCGGGGTCGGGGAGCTGTTTTTT. It specifies CASTPGVGELFF.

The gene calls are TRBV7-2 and TRBJ2-7; the match to TRBD2 covers 12 bases. V dropped 5 bases and J dropped 3; count of bases not matched to a gene: 2. There are 14 residues in the CDR3. Germline CDR1 SGHTA, CDR2 FQGNSA. The CDR3 DNA reads as TGTGCCAGCAGCGCGACTAGCGGGGGCTACGAGCAGTACTTC. Translating gives CASSATSGGYEQYF.

This clonotype was seen at least ten times. V is TRBV29-1 and J is TRBJ1-2; TRBD1 agrees at 8 bases. The CDR3 is 12 residues long. V lost 3 bases and J lost 3; bases outside the gene matches: 0. Germline CDR1 is SQVTM and CDR2 is ANQGSEA. CDR3 amino acids: CSVETGDYGYTF. Here the CDR3 DNA reads TGCAGCGTTGAGACAGGGGACTATGGCTACACCTTC.

V gene TRBV6-2 or TRBV6-3 combines with J gene TRBJ2-7, with 9 bases aligning to TRBD2. Trimming at V came to 8 bases and at J to 6 bases, leaving 5 bases not matched to a gene. From germline, CDR1 is MNHEY and CDR2 SVGEGT. CDR3 length equals 12 residues. For the CDR3, the DNA is TGTGCCAGCGAGGCGGGAGGGCTCGAGCAGTACTTC. This gives the protein CASEAGGLEQYF.

This clonotype has just a few counts. The chain is built from TRBV12-3 or TRBV12-4 and TRBJ2-5, with 13 bases that match TRBD2. V dropped 5 bases and J dropped 5; count of bases not matched to a gene: 5. The CDR3 spans 15 residues. The CDR3 spells CASSPRTSGSETQYF. The CDR3 DNA is TGTGCCAGCAGTCCTAGGACTAGCGGGAGTGAGACCCAGTACTTC.

The CDR3 is CASSNPVGNYGYTF. The DNA for the CDR3 is TGTGCCAGCAGTAATCCCGTCGGTAACTATGGCTACACCTTC. J is TRBJ1-2 and V is TRBV6-2 or TRBV6-3, with D unresolved. CDR3 size: 14 residues. Germline lookup yields CDR1 MNHEY and CDR2 SVGEGT. The V gene lost 5 bases and the J gene lost 1 base, with 11 bases spanning the gap.

This chain joins TRBV10-3 and TRBJ2-7, with D perhaps given as TRBD1 or TRBD2 (5 bases each). This CDR3 contains 13 residues. The germline V gene has CDR1 ENHRY and CDR2 SYGVKD. Deletions cut 4 bases from V and 7 bases from J, with 14 bases between. The CDR3 DNA reads TGTGCCATCAGTGGGGACGGGGTTATTGAGCAGTACTTC. Residues: CAISGDGVIEQYF.

This clonotype was detected a few times. The gene calls are TRBV6-1 and TRBJ2-5; 7 nucleotides align to TRBD1. The CDR3 loop spans 14 amino acids. The junction had 12 bases not matched to a gene; V was cut back by 10 bases and J by 4 bases. Germline CDR1 and CDR2: MNHNS and SASEGT. CDR3 region: CAIIRDSGGETQYF. The CDR3 DNA reads TGTGCCATTATACGGGACAGCGGAGGAGAGACCCAGTACTTC.

V and J are TRBV6-2 or TRBV6-3 and TRBJ2-7; D remains ambiguous. V was trimmed by 3 bases and J by 2 bases, leaving 8 bases between them. The CDR3 spans 13 residues. Germline V CDR1 and CDR2: MNHEY, SVGEGT. The CDR3 region has the DNA TGTGCCAGCAGTTATGACTGGACCTACGAGCAGTACTTC. Translated: CASSYDWTYEQYF.

The chain combines TRBV6-2 or TRBV6-3 with TRBJ2-3, with unresolved D. CDR1 MNHEY and CDR2 SVGEGT come from the germline V gene. The CDR3 length is 13 residues. V lost 2 bases and J lost 6, with 9 bases in between. CDR3 residues: CASSYTLRDTQYF. For the CDR3, the DNA is TGTGCCAGCAGTTACACCCTCCGGGATACGCAGTATTTT.